These 15 T cell receptor beta chains share one sample of origin, sequenced in a study of CD8 T cells in ankylosing spondylitis. TCRdb redid the calling of the 5' RACE reads with MiXCR, one entry per CDR3 protein. The table records around 250,000 distinct CDR3 sequences, about a sixth of them present only once. Sequencing input: blood, either unsorted or a sorted T cell fraction (not recorded which). The receptors stem from a male donor with ankylosing spondylitis or in good health (not recorded which).

The chain couples TRBV12-3 or TRBV12-4 to TRBJ2-7, with D maybe TRBD2 (6 bases). The CDR3 sequence is 15 residues long. V lost 6 bases and J 4 bases, leaving 19 bases between the germline ends. CDR3 coding DNA: TGTGCCAGCAGCCTGGGCGGGAACTTTGGGTACGAGCAGTACTTC. This gives the protein CASSLGGNFGYEQYF.

This clonotype was counted between two and nine times. The chain uses TRBV7-8 and TRBJ2-7; TRBD2 is a possible D gene (5 bases). The V end lost 0 bases, the J end lost 5 bases, and 17 bases lay between the germline ends. Per the germline V gene, CDR1 is SGHVS and CDR2 is FQNEAQ. This CDR3 has 16 residues. The CDR3 nucleotides are TGTGCCAGCAGCTTAGCGGGGAGCGCAGCAACGGACGAGCAGTACTTC. It specifies CASSLAGSAATDEQYF.

The V call is TRBV12-3 or TRBV12-4, the J call TRBJ2-5, with D hard to call. V was cut by 0 bases and J by 2 bases, with 10 bases left in between. The CDR3 runs 15 residues. CDR3 sequence reads: CASSLAIRDQETQYF. The CDR3 nucleotides are TGTGCCAGCAGTTTAGCGATACGAGATCAAGAGACCCAGTACTTC.

The rearrangement joins TRBV9 to TRBJ2-3; D possibly corresponds to TRBD1 (6 bases). CDR1 and CDR2 from the germline V gene are SGDLS and YYNGEE. V lost 3 bases and J 2 bases, leaving 10 bases between the germline ends. The CDR3 is 14 residues long. The chain's CDR3 is CASSEWDNTDTQYF. CDR3 nucleotides: TGTGCCAGCAGCGAGTGGGACAACACAGATACGCAGTATTTT.

The CDR3 sequence is CASSSGTSGSAEQFF. As DNA, the CDR3 is TGTGCCAGCAGTTCCGGGACTAGCGGGAGCGCTGAGCAGTTCTTC. This chain links TRBV27 with TRBJ2-1, with TRBD2 matching 14 bases. The germline V gene encodes CDR1 MNHEY and CDR2 SMNVEV (reference sequence). Losses at the gene ends were 4 bases for V and 9 bases for J; bases not matched to a gene: 5. The CDR3 sequence is 15 residues long.

This clonotype came up a few times. This CDR3 is CASSLAPGEGRTEAFF. The CDR3 DNA reads as TGTGCCAGCAGCTTGGCTCCAGGAGAGGGAAGGACTGAAGCTTTCTTT. The J gene is TRBJ1-1, the V gene TRBV5-6; D ambiguous. CDR3 size: 16 residues. Germline CDR1 and CDR2: SGHDT and YYEEEE. V was clipped by 0 bases and J by 5 bases, with 17 bases between them. The full variable domain, its missing parts supplied by reference TRBV5-6 and TRBJ1-1, is DAGVTQSPTHLIKTRGQQVTLRCSPKSGHDTVSWYQQALGQGPQFIFQYYEEEERQRGNFPDRFSGHQFPNYSSELNVNALLLGDSALYLCASSLAPGEGRTEAFFGQGTRLTVV.

At least ten counts were recorded for this clonotype. J is TRBJ2-2 and V is TRBV5-1; D is unclear. Trimming removed 7 bases at V and 0 bases at J, with 10 bases between. The CDR3 covers 14 residues. Germline CDR1 SGHRS, CDR2 YFSETQ. The CDR3 DNA is TGCGCCAGCCAAAGGGTCTCGAACACCGGGGAGCTGTTTTTT. The encoded protein is CASQRVSNTGELFF.

The table lists this clonotype with many counts. The chain joins TRBV20-1 to TRBJ2-7, with 10 bases aligning to TRBD2. The CDR3 has 13 amino acids. The trim removed 5 bases at V and 4 bases at J, leaving 5 bases unmatched. Germline V gene lookup returns CDR1 DFQATT and CDR2 SNEGSKA (reference sequence). CDR3 amino acids: CSAPTSGTYEQYF. As DNA, the CDR3 is TGCAGTGCTCCAACTAGCGGGACTTACGAGCAGTACTTC.

The V and J genes are TRBV25-1 and TRBJ2-5; 10 bases align to TRBD2. V dropped 2 bases and J dropped 4; count of bases not matched to a gene: 7. Germline V gene data show CDR1 as MGHDK and CDR2 as SYGVNS. The CDR3 covers 16 residues. The CDR3 coding sequence is TGTGCCAGCAGTGAAATCCTAGCGGGAGTTGGAGAGACCCAGTACTTC. Residues: CASSEILAGVGETQYF.

This clonotype was seen a few times. This chain joins TRBV29-1 and TRBJ2-1; D perhaps matches TRBD1 (6 bases). Germline V gene lookup returns CDR1 SQVTM and CDR2 ANQGSEA. Trimming took 3 bases from V and 5 from J, leaving 14 bases between them. The CDR3 length is 14 residues. The CDR3 region is CSVDRTDDNNEQFF. Written as DNA, the CDR3 is TGCAGCGTTGACCGGACAGACGACAACAATGAGCAGTTCTTC.

V usage is TRBV20-1 and J usage is TRBJ2-1; 13 nucleotides align to TRBD2. This CDR3 is 17 amino acids long. V lost 3 bases and J lost 3; bases outside the gene matches: 8. CDR1 and CDR2 (germline): DFQATT, SNEGSKA (reference sequence). The CDR3 spells CSASDRLAGGLYNEQFF. The CDR3 DNA sequence: TGCAGTGCTAGTGACCGACTAGCGGGAGGCCTCTACAATGAGCAGTTCTTC.

CDR3 region: CASSAFGVGASTDTQYF. Here the CDR3 DNA reads TGTGCCAGCAGTGCCTTCGGGGTGGGGGCGTCGACAGATACGCAGTATTTT. The chain links TRBV6-1 to TRBJ2-3, with D possibly matching TRBD1 (6 bases). The CDR3 consists of 17 residues. CDR1 is MNHNS and CDR2 is SASEGT in the germline V gene. With 4 bases removed from V and 3 bases from J, the gap between germline ends came to 20 bases.

V and J are TRBV12-3 or TRBV12-4 and TRBJ2-1; 11 bases align to TRBD2. V lost 4 bases and J lost 8; bases outside the gene matches: 10. The CDR3 runs to 16 residues. This chain's CDR3 is CASSSKGLAAPHEQFF. The CDR3 region has the DNA TGTGCCAGCAGTTCAAAGGGACTAGCGGCACCCCATGAGCAGTTCTTC.

The chain joins TRBV27 to TRBJ2-1, with TRBD2 identical over 11 bases. Germline V CDR1 and CDR2: MNHEY, SMNVEV (reference sequence). This CDR3 has 16 residues. V shed 0 bases and J 7 bases; nucleotides not matched to a gene: 5. The CDR3 loop is CASSLSGLAGGNEQFF. CDR3 nucleotide sequence: TGTGCCAGCAGTTTATCGGGCCTAGCGGGAGGTAATGAGCAGTTCTTC.

The chain carries TRBV18 and TRBJ2-2; the D call may be TRBD1 or TRBD2 (5 bases each). CDR3 length: 15 residues. The ends were cut back, 4 bases at V and 0 bases at J, with 9 bases in the middle. The germline gives CDR1 KGHSH, CDR2 LQKENI. CDR3 nucleotides: TGTGCCAGCTCACGCGAGGGGTCGAACACCGGGGAGCTGTTTTTT. Protein: CASSREGSNTGELFF.